This T cell receptor (beta chain) was documented in a study of blood T cells in healthy people across ages. Overall study results and limits: Any conclusive comparison of naive versus antigen-experienced cells was prevented by using unsorted PBMCs.

Through a sample-barcoded 5' primer and a J-beta primer mix, a second PCR was run for 7 to 11 cycles. The template-switch adaptor was a 5' adaptor with 12 random nucleotides. It tagged each cDNA molecule. TCRdb redid the calling of the 5' RACE reads with MiXCR, one entry per CDR3 protein. The sample lists fewer than 2 million distinct CDR3 sequences; roughly two fifths were seen once. A note on this clonotype: Its antigen is not identified.

CDR1 is SGHAT and CDR2 is FQNNGV in the germline V gene. Losses at the gene ends were 0 bases for V and 8 bases for J; bases not matched to a gene: 10. The CDR3 loop spans 17 amino acids. Donors each provided 8 to 10 milliliters of peripheral blood. The TCR was taken from a human donor in good health. Specimen: blood. The chain recombines TRBV11-2 with TRBJ2-1; 10 bases line up with TRBD2. The CDR3 region is CASSLEASGGLVDEQFF. CDR3 DNA sequence: TGTGCCAGCAGCTTAGAGGCTAGCGGGGGACTCGTGGATGAGCAGTTCTTC.